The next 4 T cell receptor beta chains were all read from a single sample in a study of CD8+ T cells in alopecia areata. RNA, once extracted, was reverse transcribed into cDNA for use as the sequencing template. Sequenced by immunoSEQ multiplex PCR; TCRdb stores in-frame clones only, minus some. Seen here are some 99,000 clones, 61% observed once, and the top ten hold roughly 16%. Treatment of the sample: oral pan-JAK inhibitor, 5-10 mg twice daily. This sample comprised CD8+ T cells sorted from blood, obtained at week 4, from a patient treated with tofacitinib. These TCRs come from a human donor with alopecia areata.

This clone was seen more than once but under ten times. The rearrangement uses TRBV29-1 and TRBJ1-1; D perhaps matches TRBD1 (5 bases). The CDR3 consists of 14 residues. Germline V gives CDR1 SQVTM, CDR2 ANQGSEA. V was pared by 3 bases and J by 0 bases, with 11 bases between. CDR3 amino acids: CSVDAGRMNTEAFF. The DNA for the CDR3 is TGCAGCGTTGATGCGGGACGAATGAACACTGAAGCTTTCTTT.

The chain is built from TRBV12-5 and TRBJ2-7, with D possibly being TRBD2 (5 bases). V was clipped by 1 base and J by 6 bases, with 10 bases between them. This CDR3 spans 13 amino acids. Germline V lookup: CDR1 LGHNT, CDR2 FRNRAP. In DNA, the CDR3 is TGTGCTAGTGGTTTGGAGCGAGGGCTCGAGCAGTACTTC. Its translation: CASGLERGLEQYF. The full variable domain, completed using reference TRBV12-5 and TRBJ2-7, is DARVTQTPRHKVTEMGQEVTMRCQPILGHNTVFWYRQTMMQGLELLAYFRNRAPLDDSGMPKDRFSAEMPDATLATLKIQPSEPRDSAVYFCASGLERGLEQYFGPGTRLTVT.

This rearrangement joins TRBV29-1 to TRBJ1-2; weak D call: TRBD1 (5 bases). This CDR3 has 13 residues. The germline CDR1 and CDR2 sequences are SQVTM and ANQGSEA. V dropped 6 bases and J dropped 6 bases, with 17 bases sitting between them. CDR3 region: CSVATGTADGYTF. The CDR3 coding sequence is TGCAGCGTGGCCACCGGGACGGCCGATGGCTACACCTTC.

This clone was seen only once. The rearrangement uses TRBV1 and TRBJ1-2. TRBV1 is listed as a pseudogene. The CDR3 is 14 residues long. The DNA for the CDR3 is TGCACCAGCAGCCAAGAGGAGAGTAACTATGGCTACACCTTC. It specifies CTSSQEESNYGYTF.